A selection of T cell receptor beta chains follows, all from one sample in a study of T cells in Graves' hyperthyroidism and ophthalmopathy. TCRdb recomputed calls from the multiplex PCR reads with MiXCR, one row per CDR3 protein. The data hold some 700,000 distinct CDR3 sequences, with 17% observed a single time. Specimen: blood. The receptors were sampled from a man aged 50 or older with Graves' hyperthyroidism. Both conserved end residues are part of each CDR3. Fields, in order: V gene, D gene, J gene, clone size, CDR3 protein, CDR3 DNA. A D gene is named only where the DNA matches it firmly. Some rows mark clone size as missing; the rest say once, few, many or name a class of expanded clone.

TRBV30,NA,TRBJ2-7,many,CAWSSPPSSYEQYF,TGTGCCTGGAGCAGCCCGCCAAGCTCCTACGAGCAGTACTTC
TRBV18,NA,TRBJ1-1,NA,CASSQHMLSGQVNTEAFF,TGTGCCAGCTCTCAGCACATGTTGTCAGGGCAGGTGAACACTGAAGCTTTCTTT
TRBV18,NA,TRBJ1-2,many,CASSPDRNYGYTF,TGTGCCAGCAGTCCCGACAGAAACTATGGCTACACCTTC
TRBV28,NA,TRBJ1-5,NA,CASSFGRVPPQHF,TGTGCCAGCAGTTTCGGCAGGGTGCCTCCCCAGCATTTT
TRBV19,TRBD2,TRBJ2-7,few,CASSISGSGIYEQYF,TGTGCCAGTAGTATCTCAGGTAGCGGGATCTACGAGCAGTACTTC
TRBV3-1,NA,TRBJ1-4,NA,CASSHEGGDEKLFF,TGTGCCAGCAGCCACGAGGGAGGAGATGAAAAACTGTTTTTT
TRBV3-2,NA,TRBJ2-1,many,CASSQVPTTSGYNEQFF,TGTGCCAGCAGCCAAGTCCCTACGACTAGCGGCTACAATGAGCAGTTCTTC
TRBV7-2,NA,TRBJ2-1,once,CASSLPTEPGVPYNEQFF,TGTGCCAGCAGCTTACCGACGGAGCCGGGGGTCCCCTACAATGAGCAGTTCTTC
TRBV12-3/TRBV12-4,TRBD1,TRBJ1-6,few,CASSKRQGQSPLHF,TGTGCCAGCAGTAAGAGACAGGGCCAATCACCCCTCCACTTT
TRBV27,NA,TRBJ1-1,many,CASSRGWEGNTEAFF,TGTGCCAGCAGTCGGGGGTGGGAAGGGAACACTGAAGCTTTCTTT
TRBV11-2,NA,TRBJ2-5,once,CASSLASVRGDQETQYF,TGTGCCAGCAGCTTAGCCTCGGTGCGGGGCGACCAAGAGACCCAGTACTTC
TRBV3-1,NA,TRBJ1-6,many,CASSQDRQGSPLHF,TGTGCCAGCAGCCAAGACCGTCAGGGATCACCCCTCCACTTT
TRBV7-8,TRBD2,TRBJ2-5,many,CASSLRTGGRQETQYF,TGTGCCAGCAGCCTTCGAACTGGCGGGAGGCAAGAGACCCAGTACTTC
TRBV28,NA,TRBJ2-4,few,CASSLQGSIQYF,TGTGCCAGCAGTTTACAGGGATCCATTCAGTACTTC
TRBV6-2/TRBV6-3,NA,TRBJ2-1,NA,CASSYASYNEQFF,TGTGCCAGCAGTTACGCTTCCTACAATGAGCAGTTCTTC
TRBV5-6,NA,TRBJ2-7,NA,CASSPDGGLTFEQYF,TGTGCCAGCAGCCCCGACGGGGGGCTCACTTTCGAGCAGTACTTC
TRBV11-2,TRBD1,TRBJ1-1,many,CASSLQGALTEAFF,TGTGCCAGCAGCTTACAGGGGGCTTTGACTGAAGCTTTCTTT
TRBV12-3/TRBV12-4,NA,TRBJ2-3,many,CASSREERDTQYF,TGTGCCAGCTCACGAGAGGAGCGTGATACGCAGTATTTT
TRBV25-1,NA,TRBJ2-1,NA,CASSEYDPSLFF,TGTGCCAGCAGTGAATACGACCCTAGCCTGTTCTTC
TRBV3-1,NA,TRBJ2-1,many,CASSQGLGSYNEQFF,TGTGCCAGCAGCCAAGGCCTGGGCTCCTACAATGAGCAGTTCTTC
TRBV12-3/TRBV12-4,NA,TRBJ2-7,NA,CASRADLTREQYF,TGTGCCAGCAGGGCGGACTTAACTAGGGAGCAGTACTTC
TRBV19,NA,TRBJ1-1,once,CASSLEGGLGTEAFF,TGTGCCAGTAGTCTAGAGGGGGGTCTTGGCACTGAAGCTTTCTTT
TRBV7-9,TRBD1,TRBJ1-1,NA,CASSFRTGERSFF,TGTGCCAGCAGCTTTCGGACAGGCGAAAGGTCCTTCTTT
TRBV12-3/TRBV12-4,NA,TRBJ1-5,many,CASTNFNQPQHF,TGTGCCAGCACCAATTTCAATCAGCCCCAGCATTTT
TRBV4-1,NA,TRBJ1-1,few,CASSQGGTIEAFF,TGCGCCAGCAGCCAAGGTGGAACTATCGAAGCTTTCTTT
TRBV29-1,NA,TRBJ1-2,NA,CSVRQALGGYTF,TGCAGCGTTCGACAGGCTTTAGGGGGCTACACCTTC
TRBV30,TRBD1,TRBJ1-1,many,CAWSGTGGLNTEAFF,TGTGCCTGGAGTGGGACAGGGGGCTTGAACACTGAAGCTTTCTTT
TRBV5-1,NA,TRBJ2-2,few,CASSLRQGTDTGELFF,TGCGCCAGCAGCTTGCGGCAGGGGACCGACACCGGGGAGCTGTTTTTT
TRBV7-9,TRBD2,TRBJ2-7,many,CASGLAAPYEQYF,TGTGCCAGCGGACTAGCGGCGCCTTACGAGCAGTACTTC
TRBV4-3,TRBD2,TRBJ2-1,few,CASSQGLAGVYSYNEQFF,TGCGCCAGCAGCCAAGGGCTAGCGGGGGTTTATTCCTACAATGAGCAGTTCTTC
TRBV25-1,NA,TRBJ1-4,many,CASRTTTNEKLFF,TGTGCCAGCAGGACGACAACTAATGAAAAACTGTTTTTT
TRBV5-1,NA,TRBJ1-5,NA,CASSLEGCNQSQHF,TGCGCCAGCAGCTTGGAAGGCTGCAATCAGTCCCAGCATTTT
TRBV27,NA,TRBJ2-3,many,CASTRGRESRGTDTQYF,TGTGCCAGCACCCGGGGGCGGGAAAGCAGAGGAACAGATACGCAGTATTTT
TRBV3-1,NA,TRBJ2-7,NA,CASSQGGKSYEQYF,TGTGCCAGCAGCCAAGGAGGGAAATCCTACGAGCAGTACTTC
TRBV5-1,TRBD1,TRBJ2-1,NA,CASSWTGDSYNEQFF,TGCGCCAGCAGTTGGACAGGGGACTCCTACAATGAGCAGTTCTTC
TRBV11-2,TRBD2,TRBJ2-1,many,CASSPTGTSYNEQFF,TGTGCCAGCAGCCCGACCGGGACTAGCTACAATGAGCAGTTCTTC
TRBV7-3,NA,TRBJ2-2,few,CASSLTYSALNTGELFF,TGTGCCAGCAGCTTAACCTATAGCGCCCTTAACACCGGGGAGCTGTTTTTT
TRBV11-2,NA,TRBJ2-7,many,CASSLIGAGYLAEQYF,TGTGCCAGCAGCTTAATTGGGGCAGGGTACCTCGCCGAGCAGTACTTC
TRBV12-5,NA,TRBJ1-4,NA,CASGLELDGANEKRFF,TGTGCTAGTGGTTTGGAACTAGACGGGGCGAATGAAAAACGGTTTTTT
TRBV10-3,TRBD1,TRBJ1-1,many,CAIRLDRERTEAFF,TGTGCCATCAGACTTGACAGGGAGAGAACTGAAGCTTTCTTT
TRBV7-9,NA,TRBJ2-7,NA,CASSSQAYEQYF,TGTGCCAGCAGCTCCCAAGCCTACGAGCAGTACTTC
TRBV12-3/TRBV12-4,NA,TRBJ2-3,NA,CASSSSWDTQYF,TGTGCCAGCAGTTCCTCGTGGGATACGCAGTATTTT
TRBV29-1,NA,TRBJ1-2,few,CSAGGSAYGYTF,TGCAGCGCTGGGGGCAGTGCCTATGGCTACACCTTC
TRBV20-1,NA,TRBJ2-7,NA,CSARDSVGVEQYF,TGCAGTGCTAGAGATAGTGTAGGGGTCGAGCAGTACTTC
TRBV14,NA,TRBJ1-6,NA,CASSQGPNYNSPLHF,TGTGCCAGCAGCCAAGGACCGAACTATAATTCACCCCTCCACTTT
TRBV19,TRBD2,TRBJ2-1,once,CASSISGLAGERDEQFF,TGTGCCAGTAGTATATCGGGACTAGCGGGAGAAAGGGATGAGCAGTTCTTC
TRBV27,NA,TRBJ1-2,many,CASSRGGEGYTF,TGTGCCAGCAGTCGCGGGGGAGAAGGCTACACCTTC
TRBV7-8,TRBD1,TRBJ1-6,many,CASSPRPGQSNSPLHF,TGTGCCAGCAGCCCAAGACCGGGACAGTCTAATTCACCCCTCCACTTT
TRBV2,NA,TRBJ2-1,many,CASTDPRSSYNEQFF,TGTGCCAGCACCGACCCTAGGAGCTCCTACAATGAGCAGTTCTTC
TRBV28,NA,TRBJ1-2,few,CASSFGGTDGYTF,TGTGCCAGCAGTTTCGGGGGGACCGATGGCTACACCTTC
TRBV28,TRBD1,TRBJ1-2,NA,CASSRTGFRSYGYTF,TGTGCCAGCAGCCGGACAGGCTTCCGATCCTATGGCTACACCTTC
TRBV7-9,TRBD1,TRBJ2-5,NA,CASSSSGQGTQETQYF,TGTGCCAGCAGCTCATCAGGACAGGGGACCCAAGAGACCCAGTACTTC
TRBV20-1,NA,TRBJ2-4,NA,CSARNPGGNIQYF,TGCAGTGCTAGGAACCCCGGCGGAAACATTCAGTACTTC
TRBV30,NA,TRBJ2-1,few,CAWSSYTPYNEQFF,TGTGCCTGGAGTAGTTACACACCCTACAATGAGCAGTTCTTC